The rows below give T cell receptor beta chains drawn from one sample of a study of blood T cell repertoires in COVID-19. Repertoires were generated with immunoSEQ multiplex PCR, while TCRdb's copy carries only in-frame clones and drops some. Found here are just over 250,000 clones, 80% to 90% of them singletons; the top ten hold around 2.5%. Source material: peripheral blood. These TCRs come from a woman between 45 and 60 years old with acute or convalescent COVID-19. The CDR3 runs from the conserved cysteine through the conserved F or W. The D gene is left open where the match is weak. Size values are once, few and many counts, or a class for expanded clones, and some rows have none.

d_gene	len	v_gene	abundance	j_gene	CDR3aa	CDR3nt
-	14	TRBV19	-	TRBJ2-3	CASNQGISTDTQYF	TGTGCCAGTAATCAGGGGATTAGCACAGATACGCAGTATTTT
TRBD1	13	TRBV10-3	-	TRBJ1-2	CAISEGRGHGYTF	TGTGCCATCAGTGAGGGCAGGGGGCATGGCTACACCTTC
TRBD1	15	TRBV6-2/TRBV6-3	-	TRBJ2-7	CASSYPYRGTYEQYF	TGTGCCAGCAGTTACCCGTACAGGGGGACCTACGAGCAGTACTTC
TRBD2	16	TRBV18	-	TRBJ2-2	CASSLNGLVNTGELFF	TGTGCCAGCTCACTTAACGGACTAGTGAACACCGGGGAGCTGTTTTTT
TRBD2	15	TRBV7-3	-	TRBJ2-1	CASSSLASGSNEQFF	TGTGCCAGCAGCTCCCTAGCTAGCGGGAGTAATGAGCAGTTCTTC
TRBD1	14	TRBV7-2	-	TRBJ1-2	CASSLGTGLRGYTF	TGTGCCAGCAGCTTAGGGACAGGGCTACGCGGCTACACCTTC
-	15	TRBV9	-	TRBJ1-5	CASSETPYSNQPQHF	TGTGCCAGCAGTGAAACTCCGTATAGCAATCAGCCCCAGCATTTT
TRBD1	15	TRBV2	-	TRBJ1-4	CASRVNRGANEKLFF	TGTGCCAGCAGAGTAAACAGGGGCGCTAATGAAAAACTGTTTTTT
TRBD2	17	TRBV5-4	-	TRBJ2-7	CASSLVTSGRNGHEQYF	TGTGCCAGCAGCTTGGTGACTAGCGGGAGGAACGGGCACGAGCAGTACTTC
-	15	TRBV28	-	TRBJ1-5	CASNGAAYSNQPQHF	TGTGCCAGCAATGGGGCAGCTTATAGCAATCAGCCCCAGCATTTT
-	15	TRBV5-8	once	TRBJ1-2	CASSQQDRRNYGYTF	TGTGCCAGCAGCCAACAGGACCGACGAAACTATGGCTACACCTTC
-	14	TRBV10-3	-	TRBJ2-7	CAISESVQGGEQYF	TGTGCCATCAGTGAGTCAGTTCAGGGCGGCGAGCAGTACTTC
TRBD2	17	TRBV19	-	TRBJ2-6	CASSPTSGRSGANVLTF	TGTGCCAGTAGCCCGACTAGCGGGAGGAGCGGGGCCAACGTCCTGACTTTC
-	16	TRBV7-2	-	TRBJ2-3	CASSSSQRAVTDTQYF	TGTGCCAGCAGCTCCAGCCAGCGGGCCGTCACAGATACGCAGTATTTT
-	15	TRBV9	-	TRBJ2-7	CASSTTAGSSYEQYF	TGTGCCAGCAGCACCACAGCGGGCAGCTCCTACGAGCAGTACTTC
-	14	TRBV5-1	-	TRBJ2-5	CASSLAHHQETQYF	TGCGCCAGCAGCTTGGCACACCATCAAGAGACCCAGTACTTC
-	13	TRBV2	-	TRBJ2-7	CASSEARLNEQYF	TGTGCCAGCAGTGAAGCGCGACTGAACGAGCAGTACTTC
-	14	TRBV5-6	-	TRBJ2-7	CASSLGGKPYEQYF	TGTGCCAGCAGCTTGGGCGGGAAACCCTACGAGCAGTACTTC
-	14	TRBV19	-	TRBJ2-1	CASSMGGSYNEQFF	TGTGCCAGTAGTATGGGGGGCTCCTACAATGAGCAGTTCTTC
TRBD1	14	TRBV18	few	TRBJ2-7	CASSPGTGPYEQYF	TGTGCCAGCTCACCAGGGACAGGGCCCTACGAGCAGTACTTC
TRBD1	14	TRBV27	once	TRBJ2-7	CASSSPGQANEQYF	TGTGCCAGCAGTTCCCCGGGACAGGCAAACGAGCAGTACTTC
TRBD1	14	TRBV5-6	-	TRBJ2-1	CASSLRTGWGEQFF	TGTGCCAGCAGCTTACGGACAGGGTGGGGTGAGCAGTTCTTC
-	20	TRBV15	-	TRBJ2-5	CATSRSPGHYSEGAQETQYF	TGTGCCACCAGCAGATCGCCGGGACACTACTCCGAAGGGGCTCAAGAGACCCAGTACTTC
TRBD1	13	TRBV27	-	TRBJ2-1	CASSSQGAGEQFF	TGTGCCAGCAGTTCACAGGGGGCTGGAGAGCAGTTCTTC
-	15	TRBV6-4	-	TRBJ2-1	CASSDWESSYNEQFF	TGTGCCAGCAGTGACTGGGAGAGCTCCTACAATGAGCAGTTCTTC
-	13	TRBV5-1	-	TRBJ1-2	CASTLGGRDGYTF	TGCGCCAGCACCCTGGGAGGGCGGGATGGCTACACCTTC
-	13	TRBV5-1	-	TRBJ2-2	CASSSMETGELFF	TGCGCCAGCAGCAGCATGGAGACCGGGGAGCTGTTTTTT
-	16	TRBV14	-	TRBJ2-6	CASRKGMDSGANVLTF	TGTGCCAGCAGGAAGGGGATGGACTCTGGGGCCAACGTCCTGACTTTC
TRBD1	13	TRBV5-1	-	TRBJ1-2	CASYGQGAVGYTF	TGCGCCAGCTACGGACAGGGGGCGGTGGGCTACACCTTC
-	16	TRBV27	-	TRBJ2-2	CASRTGWGADTGELFF	TGTGCCAGCAGAACCGGATGGGGCGCGGACACCGGGGAGCTGTTTTTT
TRBD1	14	TRBV3-1/TRBV3-2	-	TRBJ1-6	CASSFRDSDSPLHF	TGTGCCAGCAGCTTCCGGGACAGTGATTCACCCCTCCACTTT
-	12	TRBV28	-	TRBJ2-6	CASLSGANVLTF	TGTGCCAGCCTTTCTGGGGCCAACGTCCTGACTTTC
TRBD1	14	TRBV15	-	TRBJ1-1	CATSTDRGGTEAFF	TGTGCCACCAGCACCGACAGGGGTGGCACTGAAGCTTTCTTT
-	19	TRBV19	once	TRBJ1-5	CASSIGLQRRFTSNQPQHF	TGTGCCAGTAGTATCGGCCTCCAAAGGAGATTCACTAGCAATCAGCCCCAGCATTTT
TRBD1	16	TRBV18	-	TRBJ1-1	CASSQIKDRRGTEAFF	TGTGCCAGCTCACAGATTAAGGACAGGAGGGGGACTGAAGCTTTCTTT
-	16	TRBV5-1	-	TRBJ2-5	CASSPNSGLSQETQYF	TGCGCCAGCAGCCCGAATTCGGGACTTTCCCAAGAGACCCAGTACTTC
TRBD2	12	TRBV6-5	once	TRBJ2-7	CASRGGDHEQYF	TGTGCCAGCAGGGGAGGGGACCACGAGCAGTACTTC
TRBD1	16	TRBV28	once	TRBJ2-6	CASSQGGAAGANVLTF	TGTGCCAGCAGTCAAGGGGGCGCGGCTGGGGCCAACGTCCTGACTTTC
-	15	TRBV7-8	-	TRBJ2-4	CASSSGGSSKNIQYF	TGTGCCAGCAGCTCCGGGGGTAGTAGCAAAAACATTCAGTACTTC
-	17	TRBV4-1	-	TRBJ1-1	CASSQGVGARANTEAFF	TGCGCCAGCAGCCAGGGGGTGGGGGCGAGGGCGAACACTGAAGCTTTCTTT
TRBD2	15	TRBV19	-	TRBJ2-1	CASSSLAGSRSRQFF	TGTGCCAGTAGTTCGCTAGCGGGGTCCCGGTCTCGGCAGTTCTTC
TRBD2	17	TRBV2	-	TRBJ2-5	CASSDVTQAGGKETQYF	TGTGCCAGCAGTGATGTAACCCAAGCGGGAGGTAAAGAGACCCAGTACTTC
TRBD2	15	TRBV11-2	-	TRBJ2-1	CASSLFSGSFDEQFF	TGTGCCAGCAGCTTATTTAGCGGGAGTTTCGATGAGCAGTTCTTC
TRBD2	17	TRBV10-3	-	TRBJ2-3	CAISEHGTSGSADTQYF	TGTGCCATCAGTGAGCACGGGACTAGCGGGAGTGCAGATACGCAGTATTTT
TRBD2	14	TRBV2	-	TRBJ2-2	CAGEREFGTGELFF	TGTGCCGGAGAGCGGGAGTTCGGCACCGGGGAGCTGTTTTTT
-	15	TRBV9	-	TRBJ1-2	CASSVGGGPSYGYTF	TGTGCCAGCAGCGTCGGCGGGGGGCCCTCCTATGGCTACACCTTC
TRBD2	15	TRBV11-1	-	TRBJ2-7	CASSRPLAGVEEQYF	TGTGCCAGCAGCAGGCCCCTAGCGGGAGTAGAAGAGCAGTACTTC
TRBD1	14	TRBV3-1/TRBV3-2	few	TRBJ1-4	CASSRGTGGEKLFF	TGTGCCAGCAGCCGTGGGACAGGGGGCGAAAAACTGTTTTTT
-	14	TRBV6-1	-	TRBJ1-2	CASIRSDLGGGYTF	TGTGCCAGCATAAGGTCAGACCTAGGAGGTGGCTACACCTTC
-	18	TRBV11-2	-	TRBJ1-1	CASSTPSRGNDMNTEAFF	TGTGCCAGCAGTACCCCGTCGCGGGGGAACGATATGAACACTGAAGCTTTCTTT